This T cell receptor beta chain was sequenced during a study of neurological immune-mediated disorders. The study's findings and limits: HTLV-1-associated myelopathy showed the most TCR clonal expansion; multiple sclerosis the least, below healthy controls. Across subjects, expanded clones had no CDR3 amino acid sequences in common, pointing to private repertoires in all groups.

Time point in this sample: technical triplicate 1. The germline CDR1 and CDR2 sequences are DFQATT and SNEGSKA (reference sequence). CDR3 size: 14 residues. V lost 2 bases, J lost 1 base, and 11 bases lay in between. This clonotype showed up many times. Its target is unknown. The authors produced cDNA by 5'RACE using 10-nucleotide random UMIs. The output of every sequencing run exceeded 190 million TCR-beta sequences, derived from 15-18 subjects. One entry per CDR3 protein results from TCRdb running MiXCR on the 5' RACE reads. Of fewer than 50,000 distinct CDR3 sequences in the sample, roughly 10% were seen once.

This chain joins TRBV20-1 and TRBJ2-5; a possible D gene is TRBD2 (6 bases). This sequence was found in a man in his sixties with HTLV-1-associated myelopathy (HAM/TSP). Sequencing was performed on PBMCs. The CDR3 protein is CSARSAGTQETQYF. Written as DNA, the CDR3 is TGCAGTGCTAGATCGGCGGGGACCCAAGAGACCCAGTACTTC.